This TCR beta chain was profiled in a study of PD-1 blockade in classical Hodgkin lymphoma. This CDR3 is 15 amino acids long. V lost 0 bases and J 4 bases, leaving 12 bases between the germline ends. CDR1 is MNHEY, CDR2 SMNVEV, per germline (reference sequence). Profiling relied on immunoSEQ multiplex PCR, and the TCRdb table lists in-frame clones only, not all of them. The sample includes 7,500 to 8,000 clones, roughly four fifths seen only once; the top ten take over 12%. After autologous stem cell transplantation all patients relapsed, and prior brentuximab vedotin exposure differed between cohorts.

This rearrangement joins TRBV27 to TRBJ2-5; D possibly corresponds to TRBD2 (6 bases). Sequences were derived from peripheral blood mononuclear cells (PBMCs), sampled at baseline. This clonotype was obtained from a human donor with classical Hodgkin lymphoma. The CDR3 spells CASSLSTRRGETQYF. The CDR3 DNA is TGTGCCAGCAGTTTATCAACCCGGAGGGGAGAGACCCAGTACTTC.